What follows are 5 T cell receptor beta chains derived from one specimen sequenced in a study of blood T cell repertoires in COVID-19. The table came from immunoSEQ multiplex PCR; TCRdb's copy has only in-frame clones and leaves some out. This sample has 310,000 or so clones, with about 87% found just once. The sample was PBMCs or T cells enriched from blood (not recorded which). These receptor sequences come from a woman younger than 30 who had recovered from COVID-19.

J is TRBJ2-7 and V is TRBV7-2, with 10 bases that match TRBD2. The CDR3 contains 15 residues. Germline trimming cut 4 bases from V and 1 base from J; bases unmatched to any gene: 4. CDR1 and CDR2 from the germline V gene are SGHTA and FQGNSA. This chain's CDR3 is CASSSGLAPSYEQYF. The CDR3 bases are TGTGCCAGCAGCTCGGGACTAGCGCCATCCTACGAGCAGTACTTC.

The J gene is TRBJ2-7, the V gene TRBV5-4; 7 bases line up with TRBD1. CDR3 length: 16 amino acids. V lost 2 bases and J lost 0; bases outside the gene matches: 8. Per germline, CDR1 SGHNT and CDR2 YYREEE (reference sequence). In DNA, the CDR3 is TGTGCCAGCAGCTTAATCTTGACAGGGAGCTCCTACGAGCAGTACTTC. It is translated as CASSLILTGSSYEQYF.

J is TRBJ2-2 and V is TRBV7-2; D perhaps matches TRBD2 (6 bases). Germline V lookup: CDR1 SGHTA, CDR2 FQGNSA. V lost 2 bases and J 0 bases, leaving 10 bases between the germline ends. The CDR3 has 16 amino acids. In DNA form, the CDR3 reads TGTGCCAGCAGCTTAAGGAGGGTTGCGAACACCGGGGAGCTGTTTTTT. It encodes CASSLRRVANTGELFF.

This clone has only a few counts. The DNA of the CDR3 is TGCGCCAGCAGCCAAGACGCGGCAGGGGGTGGGACAGATACGCAGTATTTT. Amino acid sequence: CASSQDAAGGGTDTQYF. The rearrangement joins TRBV4-3 to TRBJ2-3; TRBD1 agrees at 7 bases. V lost 0 bases and J lost 3; bases outside the gene matches: 9. Germline V CDR1 and CDR2: LGHNA, YSLEER. This CDR3 is 17 amino acids long.

The chain has TRBV6-5 and TRBJ1-4; D is possibly TRBD1 (6 bases). The V gene's germline CDR1 is MNHEY and CDR2 SVGAGI. This CDR3 contains 13 residues. The CDR3 spells CAGGQSTNEKLFF. CDR3 coding DNA: TGTGCGGGGGGGCAGTCAACTAATGAAAAACTGTTTTTT.